Below are 32 T cell receptor beta chains sequenced from a single sample in a study of cytomegalovirus exposure and HLA in healthy donors. The method was immunoSEQ multiplex PCR; TCRdb's version includes in-frame clones alone and lacks a portion of them. The data contain about 150,000 clones, 86% of them singletons. Sequences were obtained from PBMCs. These receptors were obtained from a man aged 18-30 years in good health and CMV-seropositive.

V is TRBV6-1 and J is TRBJ2-1; possible D gene TRBD1, 6 bases. With 11 bases removed from V and 4 bases from J, the gap between germline ends came to 15 bases. The CDR3 is 13 amino acids. In germline, CDR1 is MNHNS, CDR2 SASEGT. The CDR3 protein is CASQRDIYNEQFF. The CDR3 DNA reads as TGTGCCTCCCAGAGGGACATATACAATGAGCAGTTCTTC.

This clone was observed a handful of times. The chain couples TRBV30 to TRBJ1-1; the D is unclear. V was clipped by 2 bases and J by 1 base, with 8 bases between them. Germline-derived CDR1 and CDR2 are GTSNPN and SVGIG (reference sequence). The CDR3 extends over 13 amino acids. The CDR3 region has the DNA TGTGCCTGGAGTCTCACCGGGAACACTGAAGCTTTCTTT. Amino acids: CAWSLTGNTEAFF.

The chain links TRBV12-5 to TRBJ2-7; 7 nucleotides align to TRBD2. The CDR3 is 15 residues long. Germline-derived CDR1 and CDR2 are LGHNT and FRNRAP. J gave up 8 bases and V 1 base, and 11 bases lay outside the gene matches. Here the CDR3 reads CASGLASSGVPKQYF. In DNA, the CDR3 is TGTGCTAGTGGTTTGGCGTCTAGCGGAGTGCCTAAGCAGTACTTC.

The chain uses TRBV6-5 and TRBJ2-3, with TRBD2 identical over 7 bases. V gave up 0 bases and J gave up 5 bases; unmatched junction bases: 8. Germline lookup yields CDR1 MNHEY and CDR2 SVGAGI. The CDR3 has 16 amino acids. In DNA, the CDR3 is TGTGCCAGCAGTTACTCGTACAGCCCGGGGGGAGATACGCAGTATTTT. Translated, it gives CASSYSYSPGGDTQYF.

Here the CDR3 reads CASSTDPRASGANVLTF. The CDR3 DNA is TGTGCCAGTAGTACGGACCCCAGGGCTTCTGGGGCCAACGTCCTGACTTTC. The rearrangement joins TRBV19 to TRBJ2-6, with D tentatively TRBD1 (5 bases). This CDR3 is built from 17 residues. Trimming left V 4 bases short and J 1 base short, with 14 bases between. Germline V lookup: CDR1 LNHDA, CDR2 SQIVND (reference sequence). Full variable domain (missing parts from reference TRBV19 and TRBJ2-6): DGGITQSPKYLFRKEGQNVTLSCEQNLNHDAMYWYRQDPGQGLRLIYYSQIVNDFQKGDIAEGYSVSREKKESFPLTVTSAQKNPTAFYLCASSTDPRASGANVLTFGAGSRLTVL.

The CDR3 coding sequence is TGTGCCAGCAGTTACTCGGACAGGGCGAACACCGGGGAGCTGTTTTTT. This sequence encodes CASSYSDRANTGELFF. The genes are TRBV6-5 and TRBJ2-2, with TRBD1 matching 8 bases. CDR1 and CDR2 from the germline V gene are MNHEY and SVGAGI. The V and J ends lost 0 bases and 0 bases, in that order; junction bases with no gene match: 0. This CDR3 is 16 amino acids long.

This clone was picked up a small number of times. The gene calls are TRBV5-4 and TRBJ2-3; 11 nucleotides line up with TRBD2. Germline CDR1 reads SGHNT; CDR2 reads YYREEE (reference sequence). This CDR3 is built from 16 residues. Trimming cost V 4 bases and J 7 bases; bases outside gene matches: 11. The CDR3 is CASSLGVAGGLNTQYF. CDR3 nucleotide sequence: TGTGCCAGCAGCCTGGGGGTAGCGGGGGGGCTGAATACGCAGTATTTT.

The chain uses TRBV4-3 and TRBJ2-2; 8 nucleotides line up with TRBD1. CDR1 and CDR2 (germline): LGHNA, YSLEER. The CDR3 loop spans 17 amino acids. Trimming cost V 0 bases and J 4 bases; bases outside gene matches: 7. The CDR3 region has the DNA TGCGCCAGCAGCCAAGAAAGGCAGGGGGCCCGCACCGGGGAGCTGTTTTTT. Its translation: CASSQERQGARTGELFF.

The genes are TRBV19 and TRBJ2-2, with a tentative D call TRBD2 (6 bases). V lost 0 bases, J lost 7 bases, and 9 bases lay in between. Per germline, CDR1 LNHDA and CDR2 SQIVND (reference sequence). This CDR3 spans 14 amino acids. CDR3 sequence reads: CASSIEGTYGELFF. The CDR3 DNA reads as TGTGCCAGTAGTATAGAAGGGACTTACGGGGAGCTGTTTTTT.

The chain combines TRBV12-5 with TRBJ1-1; 8 positions agree with TRBD1. V gave up 7 bases and J gave up 1 base; unmatched junction bases: 8. The germline CDR1 and CDR2 sequences are LGHNT and FRNRAP. The CDR3 is 15 amino acids. Here the CDR3 DNA reads TGTGCTAGTGCCTCTAGGGGACAGGAGAACACTGAAGCTTTCTTT. Amino acid sequence: CASASRGQENTEAFF.

CDR3 sequence reads: CASGLDGRRETQYF. The CDR3, as DNA: TGTGCCAGCGGCCTTGACGGGAGGAGGGAGACCCAGTACTTC. The J gene is TRBJ2-5, the V gene TRBV9, with 7 positions matching TRBD2. This CDR3 contains 14 residues. From germline, CDR1 is SGDLS and CDR2 YYNGEE. The trim removed 7 bases at V and 5 bases at J, leaving 11 bases unmatched. Full variable domain (rest looked up from reference TRBV9 and TRBJ2-5): DSGVTQTPKHLITATGQRVTLRCSPRSGDLSVYWYQQSLDQGLQFLIQYYNGEERAKGNILERFSAQQFPDLHSELNLSSLELGDSALYFCASGLDGRRETQYFGPGTRLLVL.

This chain uses TRBV6-5 with TRBJ1-1; 8 nucleotides agree with TRBD1. The CDR3 is 15 residues long. V lost 5 bases to trimming and J lost 3 bases; unmatched junction nucleotides: 8. Germline V CDR1 and CDR2: MNHEY, SVGAGI. The CDR3 DNA reads TGTGCCAGCAGTCTGACAGGGGAGGGGTACACTGAAGCTTTCTTT. The encoded protein is CASSLTGEGYTEAFF.

This chain connects TRBV15 to TRBJ2-6; D not resolved. Per the germline V gene, CDR1 is LNHNV and CDR2 is YYDKDF (reference sequence). This CDR3 has 17 residues. V lost 0 bases to trimming and J lost 0 bases, with 9 bases between them. The CDR3 nucleotides read TGTGCCACCAGCAGAGAAATGGCTAGCTCTGGGGCCAACGTCCTGACTTTC. Encoded protein: CATSREMASSGANVLTF.

The genes are TRBV14 and TRBJ1-2; D unclear. Germline V CDR1 and CDR2: SGHDN, FVKESK. Trimming left V 2 bases short and J 4 bases short, with 14 bases between. The CDR3 is 15 amino acids. For the CDR3, the DNA is TGTGCCAGCAGCCAACGACCTTTACGGGGCTATGGCTACACCTTC. Amino acids: CASSQRPLRGYGYTF.

This clone was observed once. J is TRBJ1-5 and V is TRBV30; D call uncertain. The V gene lost 0 bases and the J gene lost 11 bases, with 14 bases spanning the gap. The CDR3 is made up of 13 amino acids. Germline CDR1 and CDR2: GTSNPN and SVGIG (reference sequence). The CDR3 region is CAWSVFAGEAQHF. The CDR3 DNA reads as TGTGCCTGGAGTGTATTTGCCGGGGAGGCCCAGCATTTT.

The CDR3 region is CASNEGVGYTF. The CDR3 region has the DNA TGTGCCAGCAACGAGGGAGTTGGCTACACCTTC. The rearrangement links TRBV6-5 to TRBJ1-2; no firm D call. CDR3 length: 11 amino acids. The germline CDR1 and CDR2 sequences are MNHEY and SVGAGI. Trimming cost V 7 bases and J 7 bases, with 10 bases left between them.

This rearrangement joins TRBV30 to TRBJ2-1, with TRBD2 matching over 12 bases. Trimming removed 1 base from V and 2 bases from J; junction bases left unmatched: 3. The CDR3 sequence is 16 residues long. Germline V gene sequence: CDR1 GTSNPN, CDR2 SVGIG (reference sequence). The CDR3 sequence: CAWSELAGGPYNEQFF. The DNA for the CDR3 is TGTGCCTGGAGTGAACTAGCGGGAGGACCCTACAATGAGCAGTTCTTC. The full variable domain, with the rest looked up from reference TRBV30 and TRBJ2-1, is SQTIHQWPATLVQPVGSPLSLECTVEGTSNPNLYWYRQAAGRGLQLLFYSVGIGQISSEVPQNLSASRPQDRQFILSSKKLLLSDSGFYLCAWSELAGGPYNEQFFGPGTRLTVL.

The chain carries TRBV7-6 and TRBJ2-3; 7 nucleotides match TRBD2. Germline CDR1 and CDR2: SGHVS and FNYEAQ. The CDR3 has 15 residues. After removal of 1 base from V and 4 bases from J, the junction contained 5 bases not matched to a gene. CDR3 amino acids: CASSLEATSADTQYF. The DNA of the CDR3 is TGTGCCAGCAGCTTAGAAGCAACTAGCGCAGATACGCAGTATTTT.

The chain combines TRBV30 with TRBJ1-5; D ambiguous. CDR1 is GTSNPN and CDR2 is SVGIG in the germline V gene (reference sequence). CDR3 size: 14 residues. Trimming took 1 base from V and 4 from J, leaving 11 bases between them. DNA for the CDR3: TGTGCCTGGAGTGCCTACAGACGGAATCAGCCCCAGCATTTT. Protein: CAWSAYRRNQPQHF.

This rearrangement joins TRBV5-1 to TRBJ2-3, with TRBD1 identical over 9 bases. Germline CDR1 and CDR2: SGHRS and YFSETQ. V dropped 0 bases and J dropped 4; count of bases not matched to a gene: 12. The CDR3 sequence is 18 residues long. CDR3 nucleotide sequence: TGCGCCAGCAGCTTGGAGGTTGTCGGGACAGGGAGTGCAGATACGCAGTATTTT. Translated, it gives CASSLEVVGTGSADTQYF. The whole variable domain, remainder taken from reference TRBV5-1 and TRBJ2-3, is KAGVTQTPRYLIKTRGQQVTLSCSPISGHRSVSWYQQTPGQGLQFLFEYFSETQRNKGNFPGRFSGRQFSNSRSEMNVSTLELGDSALYLCASSLEVVGTGSADTQYFGPGTRLTVL.

V and J are TRBV28 and TRBJ1-2; D gene uncertain. CDR1 is MDHEN, CDR2 SYDVKM, per germline. This CDR3 region has 14 residues. Deletions cut 8 bases from V and 0 bases from J, with 13 bases between. DNA for the CDR3: TGTGCCAGCTACCCGGCAACAGCTAACTATGGCTACACCTTC. Its protein is CASYPATANYGYTF.

This clone was counted between two and nine times. V and J are TRBV19 and TRBJ1-5, with a tentative D call TRBD1 (5 bases). Trimming shortened V by 1 base and J by 9 bases, and 7 bases separated the two germline ends. The CDR3 is 12 residues long. Looked up from germline, CDR1 is LNHDA and CDR2 is SQIVND (reference sequence). The DNA for the CDR3 is TGTGCCAGTAGTATAGGGGGACTGCCCCAGCATTTT. This codes for CASSIGGLPQHF.

The V call is TRBV2, the J call TRBJ1-1, with TRBD1 identical over 8 bases. This CDR3 has 16 amino acids. V lost 6 bases, J lost 5 bases, and 14 bases stayed unmatched. Germline V gives CDR1 SNHLY, CDR2 FYNNEI. This CDR3 is CASSAGQGRGKTEAFF. As DNA, the CDR3 is TGTGCCAGCAGCGCAGGACAGGGAAGGGGGAAGACTGAAGCTTTCTTT.

The V call is TRBV18, the J call TRBJ2-1, with D perhaps matching TRBD1 (5 bases). This CDR3 has 11 amino acids. The ends were cut back, 11 bases at V and 6 bases at J, with 11 bases in the middle. Germline values: CDR1 KGHSH, CDR2 LQKENI. Here the CDR3 reads CASQGGNEQFF. DNA of the CDR3: TGTGCCTCTCAGGGTGGCAATGAGCAGTTCTTC.

This sequence joins TRBV4-3 and TRBJ2-1; a possible D gene is TRBD2 (6 bases). The CDR3 runs 14 residues. Per the germline V gene, CDR1 is LGHNA and CDR2 is YSLEER. V was clipped by 4 bases and J by 9 bases, with 16 bases between them. DNA for the CDR3: TGCGCCAGCAGCCTGGGACTGAGGGGCGGTGAGCAGTTCTTC. This codes for CASSLGLRGGEQFF.

This sequence joins TRBV7-2 and TRBJ1-5; no firm D call. The V end was cut by 5 bases, the J end by 7 bases, with 15 bases between. Germline CDR1 and CDR2: SGHTA and FQGNSA. The CDR3 extends over 14 amino acids. The CDR3 DNA sequence: TGTGCCAGCAGCCCGCGGGCGGGTCGGCAGCCCCAGCATTTT. Its translation is CASSPRAGRQPQHF.

This sequence joins TRBV4-1 and TRBJ2-2; weak D call: TRBD2 (6 bases). V dropped 4 bases and J dropped 1 base, with 13 bases sitting between them. The CDR3 runs 16 residues. Germline V gene lookup returns CDR1 MGHRA and CDR2 YSYEKL. Here the CDR3 DNA reads TGCGCCAGCAGCCTTCCACCCGGGAGGAACACCGGGGAGCTGTTTTTT. Translating it yields CASSLPPGRNTGELFF.

The V gene is TRBV2, the J gene TRBJ1-3; TRBD1 matches at 9 bases. Germline loops: CDR1 SNHLY, CDR2 FYNNEI. The CDR3 contains 17 residues. The trim removed 8 bases at V and 1 base at J, leaving 12 bases unmatched. This chain's CDR3 is CASAVQGAVKSGNTIYF. The CDR3, as DNA: TGTGCCAGCGCTGTACAGGGGGCTGTCAAGTCTGGAAACACCATATATTTT.

The chain uses TRBV13 and TRBJ1-5; D is uncertain. Germline V CDR1 and CDR2: PRHDT, FYEKMQ (reference sequence). This CDR3 is 15 amino acids long. V was shortened by 0 bases and J by 7 bases, with 13 bases between the two germline ends. The CDR3 loop reads CASSLGRGSGQPQHF. DNA of the CDR3: TGTGCCAGCAGCTTAGGCCGGGGATCGGGGCAGCCCCAGCATTTT. The full variable domain, its missing parts supplied by reference TRBV13 and TRBJ1-5, is AAGVIQSPRHLIKEKRETATLKCYPIPRHDTVYWYQQGPGQDPQFLISFYEKMQSDKGSIPDRFSAQQFSDYHSELNMSSLELGDSALYFCASSLGRGSGQPQHFGDGTRLSIL.

This clone was observed a single time. The chain recombines TRBV27 with TRBJ2-2, with a possible D match to TRBD2 (6 bases). From germline, CDR1 is MNHEY and CDR2 SMNVEV (reference sequence). V dropped 1 base and J dropped 7 bases, with 7 bases sitting between them. This CDR3 region has 13 residues. The CDR3 is CASSLWGDGELFF. Written as DNA, the CDR3 is TGTGCCAGCAGTTTATGGGGGGACGGGGAGCTGTTTTTT.

J is TRBJ1-2 and V is TRBV27; 7 bases are shared with TRBD1. The CDR3 runs 15 residues. Germline CDR1 MNHEY, CDR2 SMNVEV (reference sequence). With V trimmed by 3 bases and J by 4 bases, 8 bases remained unmatched. The CDR3 is CASSLTGQGVYGYTF. The CDR3 DNA follows: TGTGCCAGCAGTTTGACCGGGCAGGGGGTCTATGGCTACACCTTC.

The J gene is TRBJ2-1, the V gene TRBV11-3; the D gene is possibly TRBD2 (6 bases). V lost 5 bases, J lost 12 bases, and 11 bases lay in between. There are 11 residues in the CDR3. Looked up from germline, CDR1 is SGHNT and CDR2 is YENEEA. CDR3 in amino acids: CASSATGRQFF. CDR3 bases: TGTGCCAGCAGCGCGACCGGGAGGCAGTTCTTC.